Shown below are 23 T cell receptor beta chains from a single sample sequenced in a study of T cells after posttransplantation cyclophosphamide. Data came from immunoSEQ multiplex PCR; TCRdb stores just in-frame clones and leaves some out. The table lists roughly 30,000 clones, around nine tenths of them singletons. The naive gate required viable CD3+CD4+ or CD3+CD8+ cells with CCR7+CD45RA+CD45RO-CD95-CD27+CD28+ phenotype. The sequenced sample consisted of naive CD4+ T cells sorted from PBMCs. The origin of the receptors is a woman aged 55-70 years in good health, CMV-negative, and a related stem cell transplant donor.

This clone was observed a handful of times. The chain carries TRBV5-4 and TRBJ1-4; 7 nucleotides align to TRBD1. Trimming removed 3 bases from V and 8 bases from J; junction bases left unmatched: 10. Germline assignment: CDR1 SGHNT and CDR2 YYREEE (reference sequence). The CDR3 contains 15 residues. The CDR3 loop is CASSSEPGTVEKLFF. The CDR3, as DNA: TGTGCCAGCAGCTCAGAACCTGGGACAGTCGAAAAACTGTTTTTT.

The rearrangement uses TRBV9 and TRBJ2-1, with TRBD1 as a possible D gene (6 bases). Germline CDR1 SGDLS, CDR2 YYNGEE. The CDR3 is made up of 15 amino acids. Trimming cost V 0 bases and J 6 bases, with 13 bases left between them. The CDR3, as DNA: TGTGCCAGCAGCGTAGACTGGGACACTCTCAATGAGCAGTTCTTC. Translating it yields CASSVDWDTLNEQFF.

The chain joins TRBV18 to TRBJ1-3; 7 bases align to TRBD1. J was trimmed by 13 bases and V by 5 bases; bases with no gene match: 8. This CDR3 has 12 amino acids. CDR1 and CDR2 from the germline V gene are KGHSH and LQKENI. CDR3 sequence reads: CASSNRTGWIYF. The CDR3 coding sequence is TGTGCCAGCTCAAACCGGACAGGCTGGATATATTTT. The full variable domain, its missing parts supplied by reference TRBV18 and TRBJ1-3, is NAGVMQNPRHLVRRRGQEARLRCSPMKGHSHVYWYRQLPEEGLKFMVYLQKENIIDESGMPKERFSAEFPKEGPSILRIQQVVRGDSAAYFCASSNRTGWIYFGEGSWLTVV.

In this sample, this clone turned up a few times. This sequence joins TRBV28 and TRBJ2-7; weak D call: TRBD1 (6 bases). Per germline, CDR1 MDHEN and CDR2 SYDVKM. The CDR3 covers 12 residues. The V end was cut by 7 bases, the J end by 7 bases, with 14 bases between. The CDR3 DNA sequence: TGTGCCAGCAAGGATTCAGGGGTTGAGCAGTACTTC. This sequence encodes CASKDSGVEQYF.

The chain uses TRBV9 and TRBJ2-7, with 13 bases matching TRBD2. With 4 bases clipped from V and 2 bases from J, the junction kept 3 bases outside the gene matches. This CDR3 region has 15 residues. Germline V gene sequence: CDR1 SGDLS, CDR2 YYNGEE. This CDR3 reads CASSPGTSGAYEQYF. The CDR3 DNA follows: TGTGCCAGCAGCCCAGGGACTAGCGGGGCCTACGAGCAGTACTTC.

This clone was detected once. As DNA, the CDR3 is TGTGCCAGCTCACCACCAGGGAGCACTGAAGCTTTCTTT. The encoded protein is CASSPPGSTEAFF. This chain connects TRBV18 to TRBJ1-1; D gene ambiguous. Germline V gene lookup returns CDR1 KGHSH and CDR2 LQKENI. The length of the CDR3 is 13 residues. V was cut by 0 bases and J by 4 bases, with 6 bases left in between. Based on the CDR3 plus reference TRBV18 and TRBJ1-1, the full variable domain is NAGVMQNPRHLVRRRGQEARLRCSPMKGHSHVYWYRQLPEEGLKFMVYLQKENIIDESGMPKERFSAEFPKEGPSILRIQQVVRGDSAAYFCASSPPGSTEAFFGQGTRLTVV.

As to this clone: This sample includes further DNA sequences coding for the same CDR3. CDR3 in amino acids: CASSLDGGNTEAFF. CDR3 nucleotides: TGCGCCAGCAGCTTGGATGGCGGGAATACTGAAGCTTTCTTT. The V call is TRBV5-1, the J call TRBJ1-1; D unclear. This CDR3 region has 14 residues. Looked up from germline, CDR1 is SGHRS and CDR2 is YFSETQ. The V end lost 0 bases, the J end lost 5 bases, and 11 bases lay between the germline ends.

The V and J genes are TRBV18 and TRBJ1-1; D ambiguous. CDR1 is KGHSH, CDR2 LQKENI, per germline. The CDR3 spans 12 residues. The germline V and J ends were trimmed by 3 bases and 7 bases, with 9 bases remaining between them. The CDR3 is CASSPRIREAFF. Here the CDR3 DNA reads TGTGCCAGCTCACCGAGGATACGTGAAGCTTTCTTT.

The chain combines TRBV10-2 with TRBJ2-5; 8 bases map to TRBD1. This CDR3 region has 15 residues. Germline assignment: CDR1 WSHSY and CDR2 SAAADI. Losses at the gene ends were 2 bases for V and 5 bases for J; bases not matched to a gene: 7. The DNA for the CDR3 is TGCGCCAGCAGTGAGCTGGACAGGGTAGGGGAGACCCAGTACTTC. Protein product: CASSELDRVGETQYF.

As to this clone: One end of the junction is discordant with germline, which a read error may explain. The chain employs TRBV6-5 and TRBJ2-7, with 8 bases matching TRBD2. The V gene's germline CDR1 is MNHEY and CDR2 SVGAGI. The CDR3 extends over 14 amino acids. For the CDR3, the DNA is TGTGCCAGCGCCCGCCGACTAGCGTCCTCCGAGCAGTACTTC. Its translation: CASARRLASSEQYF.

The chain links TRBV2 to TRBJ2-1; D uncertain. Germline CDR1 reads SNHLY; CDR2 reads FYNNEI. The ends were cut back, 4 bases at V and 9 bases at J, with 19 bases in the middle. This CDR3 has 15 residues. The CDR3 DNA sequence: TGTGCCAGCAGTGTATCGGCCTCCCAATGGGCTGAGCAGTTCTTC. It is translated as CASSVSASQWAEQFF.

The chain couples TRBV7-2 to TRBJ2-7, with 7 nucleotides matching TRBD2. Germline lookup yields CDR1 SGHTA and CDR2 FQGNSA. The CDR3 runs 15 residues. The trim removed 0 bases at V and 4 bases at J, leaving 6 bases unmatched. The DNA for the CDR3 is TGTGCCAGCAGCTTAGCGCCCCTAGCGGTTTACGAGCAGTACTTC. Translation: CASSLAPLAVYEQYF.

The V gene is TRBV28, the J gene TRBJ2-2, with 9 nucleotides matching TRBD2. Germline CDR1 is MDHEN and CDR2 is SYDVKM. With V trimmed by 4 bases and J by 3 bases, 15 bases remained unmatched. This CDR3 has 19 amino acids. Here the CDR3 reads CASSSPYQAGGLYTGELFF. The CDR3 nucleotides are TGTGCCAGCAGTTCCCCTTATCAAGCGGGGGGCCTTTACACCGGGGAGCTGTTTTTT.

This rearrangement joins TRBV7-9 to TRBJ2-5; 9 bases line up with TRBD1. Looked up from germline, CDR1 is SEHNR and CDR2 is FQNEAQ (reference sequence). This CDR3 spans 15 amino acids. With 4 bases clipped from V and 5 bases from J, the junction kept 8 bases outside the gene matches. This CDR3 reads CASSYGTGKVETQYF. The CDR3 DNA is TGTGCCAGCAGCTACGGGACAGGGAAAGTGGAGACCCAGTACTTC.

This chain links TRBV5-1 with TRBJ1-4; 7 bases fit TRBD1. The CDR3 sequence is 16 residues long. V lost 5 bases, J lost 0 bases, and 7 bases stayed unmatched. Germline CDR1 SGHRS, CDR2 YFSETQ. As DNA, the CDR3 is TGCGCCAGCAGTCGCCGGACAGGCGCAACTAATGAAAAACTGTTTTTT. This encodes CASSRRTGATNEKLFF.

CDR3 DNA sequence: TGTGCCAGCAGCGTAGAAGCCAACTTCCCCCAAGAGACCCAGTACTTC. This encodes CASSVEANFPQETQYF. V and J are TRBV9 and TRBJ2-5, with D hard to call. V lost 0 bases and J lost 1, with 13 bases in between. Germline CDR1 and CDR2: SGDLS and YYNGEE. The CDR3 is 16 residues long. Supplemented by reference TRBV9 and TRBJ2-5, the full variable domain reads DSGVTQTPKHLITATGQRVTLRCSPRSGDLSVYWYQQSLDQGLQFLIQYYNGEERAKGNILERFSAQQFPDLHSELNLSSLELGDSALYFCASSVEANFPQETQYFGPGTRLLVL.

The chain links TRBV6-5 to TRBJ1-5; weak D call: TRBD1 (5 bases). Germline V gives CDR1 MNHEY, CDR2 SVGAGI. The CDR3 length is 15 residues. V was trimmed by 7 bases and J by 7 bases, leaving 20 bases between them. The CDR3 sequence: CASKAGLVVGQPQHF. CDR3 nucleotides: TGTGCCAGCAAGGCAGGGTTGGTGGTAGGGCAGCCCCAGCATTTT.

This chain links TRBV29-1 with TRBJ2-7; 8 nucleotides match TRBD1. V dropped 3 bases and J dropped 1; count of bases not matched to a gene: 14. Germline V gene lookup returns CDR1 SQVTM and CDR2 ANQGSEA. There are 17 residues in the CDR3. Here the CDR3 reads CSVDTGGHTRPSYEQYF. CDR3 nucleotides: TGCAGCGTTGACACAGGGGGTCATACTAGACCGTCCTACGAGCAGTACTTC.

The chain has TRBV4-3 and TRBJ1-1, with D possibly being TRBD1 (5 bases). The germline V gene encodes CDR1 LGHNA and CDR2 YSLEER. This CDR3 is built from 15 residues. Trimming took off 4 bases at V and 0 bases at J, with 12 bases between the two ends. This CDR3 is CASSREDRLNTEAFF. CDR3 in DNA: TGCGCCAGCAGCCGAGAAGACAGACTGAACACTGAAGCTTTCTTT.

The chain couples TRBV6-5 to TRBJ2-7; the match to TRBD2 covers 7 bases. This CDR3 is built from 14 residues. Germline CDR1 is MNHEY and CDR2 is SVGAGI. J lost 3 bases, V lost 6 bases, and 8 bases had no gene match. For the CDR3, the DNA is TGTGCCAGCAGGGCCCCCGGGGGGTACTACGAGCAGTACTTC. This sequence encodes CASRAPGGYYEQYF.

The rearrangement links TRBV6-5 to TRBJ2-7; the match to TRBD2 covers 11 bases. The germline gives CDR1 MNHEY, CDR2 SVGAGI. The ends lost 0 bases at V and 4 bases at J; junction bases unmatched: 2. CDR3 length equals 15 residues. The CDR3 nucleotides are TGTGCCAGCAGTTACTCGCTAGCGGGGGGATACGAGCAGTACTTC. This gives the protein CASSYSLAGGYEQYF.

The chain uses TRBV6-1 and TRBJ2-3; no firm D call. V was pared by 5 bases and J by 6 bases, with 15 bases between. The V gene's germline CDR1 is MNHNS and CDR2 SASEGT. CDR3 length: 14 residues. CDR3 loop: CASSSPGFRDTQYF. The CDR3 DNA reads TGTGCCAGCAGTTCTCCCGGGTTTAGGGATACGCAGTATTTT.

V and J are TRBV2 and TRBJ1-5; the match to TRBD1 covers 8 bases. Trimming removed 2 bases from V and 3 bases from J; junction bases left unmatched: 6. The CDR3 consists of 16 residues. The V gene's germline CDR1 is SNHLY and CDR2 FYNNEI. The CDR3 loop is CASSEQGAGNNQPQHF. For the CDR3, the DNA is TGTGCCAGCAGTGAACAGGGGGCGGGTAACAATCAGCCCCAGCATTTT.